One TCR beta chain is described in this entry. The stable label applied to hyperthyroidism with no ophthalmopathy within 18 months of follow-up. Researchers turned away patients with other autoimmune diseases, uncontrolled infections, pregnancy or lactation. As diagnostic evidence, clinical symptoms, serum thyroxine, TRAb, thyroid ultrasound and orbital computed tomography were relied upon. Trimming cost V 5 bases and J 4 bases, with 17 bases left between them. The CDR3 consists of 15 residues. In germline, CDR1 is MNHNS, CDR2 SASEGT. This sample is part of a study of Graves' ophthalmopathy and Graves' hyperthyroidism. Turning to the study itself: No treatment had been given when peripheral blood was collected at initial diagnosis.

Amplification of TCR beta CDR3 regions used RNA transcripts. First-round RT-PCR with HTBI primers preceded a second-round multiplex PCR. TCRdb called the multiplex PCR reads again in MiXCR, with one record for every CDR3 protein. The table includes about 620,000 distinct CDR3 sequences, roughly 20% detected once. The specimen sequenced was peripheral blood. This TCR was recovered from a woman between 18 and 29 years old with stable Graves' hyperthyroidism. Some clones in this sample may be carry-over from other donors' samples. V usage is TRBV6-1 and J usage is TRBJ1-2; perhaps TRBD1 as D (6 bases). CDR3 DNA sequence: TGTGCCAGCAGTCGAGGGGGACTCCTATTCTATGGCTACACCTTC. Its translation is CASSRGGLLFYGYTF.